Each of the 19 T cell receptor beta chains below was sequenced from the same sample in a study of metastatic and nonmetastatic thyroid tumors. No treatment of any kind had been given to any patient before thyroid surgery. From the PCR reads, TCRdb re-called clones with MiXCR. The sample yields 50,000 to 65,000 clones, approximately 19% seen once. Sample: blood. The source of these receptors is a female donor with papillary thyroid cancer or a benign thyroid nodule (not recorded which). Some clones in this sample may be carry-over from other donors' samples.

This clone was recorded many times. V usage is TRBV20-1 and J usage is TRBJ1-1; D gene ambiguous. V lost 2 bases and J 1 base, leaving 14 bases between the germline ends. This CDR3 region has 15 residues. Germline CDR1 is DFQATT and CDR2 is SNEGSKA (reference sequence). In DNA, the CDR3 is TGCAGTGCTAGATTAGTAGGACGGAGGAACACTGAAGCTTTCTTT. Protein: CSARLVGRRNTEAFF.

This clone was recorded at least ten times. This same CDR3 is encoded by further DNA sequences in the sample. The rearrangement links TRBV18 to TRBJ2-7; the D gene could be TRBD1 or TRBD2 (5 bases each). The CDR3 length is 14 residues. Trimming pared 2 bases from V and 2 bases from J, leaving 10 bases between. The germline CDR1 and CDR2 sequences are KGHSH and LQKENI. CDR3 sequence reads: CASSPGTGTYEQYF. The CDR3 DNA is TGTGCCAGCTCACCAGGGACGGGGACCTACGAGCAGTACTTC.

In its sample, this clone was seen many times. V gene TRBV19 combines with J gene TRBJ2-1, with 8 positions matching TRBD2. This CDR3 comprises 15 residues. CDR1 and CDR2 from the germline V gene are LNHDA and SQIVND (reference sequence). Unmatched junction bases numbered 9, after V lost 2 bases and J lost 9 bases. The CDR3: CASSITGGAGGEQFF. CDR3 nucleotide sequence: TGTGCCAGTAGTATAACTGGCGGGGCGGGGGGTGAGCAGTTCTTC.

The gene calls are TRBV5-1 and TRBJ2-7; D not resolved. This CDR3 is 14 amino acids long. V lost 0 bases to trimming and J lost 3 bases, with 10 bases between them. Germline values: CDR1 SGHRS, CDR2 YFSETQ. The CDR3 protein is CASSLVGSGYEQYF. DNA of the CDR3: TGCGCCAGCAGCTTGGTAGGGTCCGGCTACGAGCAGTACTTC.

At least ten counts were recorded for this clone. The J gene is TRBJ2-3, the V gene TRBV7-8; D is perhaps TRBD2 (6 bases). The CDR3 has 15 residues. CDR1 and CDR2 from the germline V gene are SGHVS and FQNEAQ. The V and J ends lost 1 base and 0 bases respectively, with 8 bases between them. CDR3 nucleotide sequence: TGTGCCAGCAGCTTAGGGAGGGCTAGCACAGATACGCAGTATTTT. It codes for CASSLGRASTDTQYF.

The V call is TRBV7-6, the J call TRBJ2-7, with 9 bases matching TRBD2. This CDR3 contains 15 residues. After removal of 1 base from V and 3 bases from J, the junction contained 4 bases not matched to a gene. Germline lookup yields CDR1 SGHVS and CDR2 FNYEAQ. In DNA form, the CDR3 reads TGTGCCAGCAGCTTAGAGAGCGGGAGGTTCTACGAGCAGTACTTC. Translation: CASSLESGRFYEQYF.

The table lists this clone with many counts. This sequence joins TRBV19 and TRBJ1-1; TRBD1 might be the D (5 bases). Germline V gives CDR1 LNHDA, CDR2 SQIVND (reference sequence). The length of the CDR3 is 12 residues. Trimming cost V 7 bases and J 5 bases, with 11 bases left between them. The CDR3 sequence: CASIGAVTEAFF. CDR3 sequence (DNA): TGTGCCAGTATTGGGGCTGTGACTGAAGCTTTCTTT.

This clone was observed at least ten times. V usage is TRBV11-2 and J usage is TRBJ1-4, with unresolved D. Trimming stripped 5 bases from V and 6 bases from J, with 16 bases between. Germline lookup yields CDR1 SGHAT and CDR2 FQNNGV. The CDR3 covers 15 residues. The CDR3 DNA is TGTGCCAGCAGCCCAAGCCCCAGCCGAGATGAAAAACTGTTTTTT. Translating it yields CASSPSPSRDEKLFF.

This clone was counted at least ten times. DNA for the CDR3: TGTGCCAGCAGCTTGGTGGGGGACAACGAGCAGTACTTC. Residues: CASSLVGDNEQYF. The chain has TRBV5-6 and TRBJ2-7, with a tentative D call TRBD1 (6 bases). V shed 0 bases and J shed 5 bases, with 9 bases lying between them. Germline CDR1 is SGHDT and CDR2 is YYEEEE. This CDR3 contains 13 residues.

This clone has ten or more counts. This chain links TRBV19 with TRBJ1-2; D might be TRBD1 (6 bases). Germline CDR1 reads LNHDA; CDR2 reads SQIVND (reference sequence). Trimming stripped 5 bases from V and 3 bases from J, with 13 bases between. This CDR3 is 14 amino acids long. The DNA for the CDR3 is TGTGCCAGTAGTTTCAACAGGGAGGACTATGGCTACACCTTC. Translated: CASSFNREDYGYTF.

This clone was picked up many times. The junction does not match germline at one end; this may be a read error. The chain is built from TRBV13 and TRBJ2-7, with D uncertain. Germline lookup yields CDR1 PRHDT and CDR2 FYEKMQ (reference sequence). The CDR3 has 14 residues. CDR3 residues: CASSLAPSAYEQYF. CDR3 nucleotide sequence: TGTGCCAGCAGTTTAGCCCCTAGTGCCTACGAGCAGTACTTC.

This clone turned up a few times. The rearrangement uses TRBV2 and TRBJ2-7; 8 nucleotides align to TRBD2. The CDR3 covers 15 residues. V shed 11 bases and J 5 bases; nucleotides not matched to a gene: 17. Germline CDR1 reads SNHLY; CDR2 reads FYNNEI. CDR3 sequence reads: CAGEDGGRSPNEQYF. The CDR3 nucleotides read TGTGCCGGGGAAGATGGCGGGAGGTCTCCAAACGAGCAGTACTTC.

The chain links TRBV12-3 or TRBV12-4 to TRBJ1-1; D is uncertain. The CDR3 extends over 17 amino acids. Between the trimmed V and J ends, which lost 3 bases and 6 bases, there was a span of 23 bases. The CDR3 is CASSFKSRVLKISEAFF. The DNA for the CDR3 is TGTGCCAGCAGTTTTAAGTCCCGGGTTCTAAAAATCTCTGAAGCTTTCTTT.

The table lists this clone with many counts. The chain joins TRBV4-1 to TRBJ2-2; weak D call: TRBD1 (6 bases). From germline, CDR1 is MGHRA and CDR2 YSYEKL. V dropped 3 bases and J dropped 4 bases, with 9 bases sitting between them. This CDR3 comprises 14 residues. The CDR3 spells CASSHSQGTGELFF. CDR3 sequence (DNA): TGCGCCAGCAGCCATTCACAGGGCACCGGGGAGCTGTTTTTT.

Many counts were recorded for this clone. The J gene is TRBJ1-3, the V gene TRBV5-5; TRBD1 matches at 7 bases. There are 15 residues in the CDR3. CDR1 is SGHKS, CDR2 YYEKEE, per germline (reference sequence). Trimming at V came to 4 bases and at J to 4 bases, leaving 8 bases not matched to a gene. Here the CDR3 DNA reads TGTGCCAGCAGCGGGACAGCAAACCTCGGAAACACCATATATTTT. Its translation is CASSGTANLGNTIYF.

This clone occurred many times. The CDR3 region is CASRPTSGAYEQYF. For the CDR3, the DNA is TGTGCCAGCAGACCGACTAGCGGGGCCTACGAGCAGTACTTC. The chain recombines TRBV6-1 with TRBJ2-7; 11 bases map to TRBD2. CDR3 length equals 14 residues. The J segment lost 2 bases and the V segment lost 6 bases, leaving 3 bases of the junction unmatched. Germline CDR1 reads MNHNS; CDR2 reads SASEGT.

The sample holds many counts of this clone. The V call is TRBV5-6, the J call TRBJ2-4, with D perhaps given as TRBD1 or TRBD2 (5 bases each). Trimming shortened V by 2 bases and J by 9 bases, and 12 bases separated the two germline ends. CDR1 SGHDT and CDR2 YYEEEE come from the germline V gene. The CDR3 sequence is 13 residues long. CDR3 in amino acids: CASSFFGGSIQYF. In DNA form, the CDR3 reads TGTGCCAGCAGCTTCTTTGGGGGAAGCATTCAGTACTTC.

This clone was counted many times. The chain has TRBV6-5 and TRBJ2-3; 9 bases align to TRBD1. The CDR3 runs to 17 residues. Germline CDR1 MNHEY, CDR2 SVGAGI. J gave up 3 bases and V 6 bases, and 13 bases lay outside the gene matches. The CDR3 sequence: CASSSRGQGIGTDTQYF. The CDR3 nucleotides are TGTGCCAGCAGCTCTCGGGGACAGGGTATAGGTACAGATACGCAGTATTTT.

Comments on this clone: A junction end diverges from the germline sequence, so it may reflect a read error. This rearrangement joins TRBV5-1 to TRBJ1-1; 8 nucleotides align to TRBD1. The CDR3 runs to 13 residues. Germline CDR1 is SGHRS and CDR2 is YFSETQ. The CDR3 reads CASSFGQGRKAFF. The CDR3 DNA reads as TGCGCCAGCAGCTTCGGACAGGGAAGGAAAGCTTTTTTT.